This passage covers 16 T cell receptor beta chains from one sample sequenced in a study of cytomegalovirus exposure and HLA in healthy donors. Assay used: immunoSEQ multiplex PCR; TCRdb lists only in-frame clones, some missing. The data hold about 84,000 clones, with about nine tenths observed a single time. Sequencing was done on a sample of PBMCs. Receptors originate from a man between 25 and 39 years old in good health and CMV-seronegative.

The chain carries TRBV6-5 and TRBJ1-1, with TRBD1 identical over 10 bases. The CDR3 length is 15 residues. Per the germline V gene, CDR1 is MNHEY and CDR2 is SVGAGI. V gave up 6 bases and J gave up 1 base; unmatched junction bases: 5. CDR3 sequence: CASSVTGGRNTEAFF. The CDR3, as DNA: TGTGCCAGCAGCGTGACAGGGGGCAGGAACACTGAAGCTTTCTTT.

The gene calls are TRBV6-1 and TRBJ1-1, with D unresolved. The CDR3 is made up of 14 amino acids. Germline CDR1 MNHNS, CDR2 SASEGT. V was shortened by 7 bases and J by 0 bases, with 12 bases between the two germline ends. The CDR3 region is CASTWSVMNTEAFF. The CDR3 DNA reads as TGTGCCAGCACCTGGTCGGTAATGAACACTGAAGCTTTCTTT.

This chain links TRBV28 with TRBJ2-7; maybe TRBD1 (5 bases). Germline CDR1 is MDHEN and CDR2 is SYDVKM. The CDR3 runs 14 residues. Trimming shortened V by 3 bases and J by 0 bases, and 9 bases separated the two germline ends. The CDR3 spells CASSFDSDSYEQYF. DNA for the CDR3: TGTGCCAGCAGTTTCGACAGTGACTCCTACGAGCAGTACTTC.

The chain uses TRBV5-1 and TRBJ1-3, with D uncertain. V was shortened by 2 bases and J by 0 bases, with 6 bases between the two germline ends. The CDR3 spans 14 residues. In germline, CDR1 is SGHRS, CDR2 YFSETQ. The CDR3 sequence: CASSLEGSGNTIYF. In DNA, the CDR3 is TGCGCCAGCAGCTTAGAGGGCTCTGGAAACACCATATATTTT.

The genes are TRBV27 and TRBJ1-1, with 9 bases that match TRBD1. This CDR3 contains 14 residues. V was clipped by 5 bases and J by 5 bases; unmatched bases: 6. Looked up from germline, CDR1 is MNHEY and CDR2 is SMNVEV (reference sequence). CDR3 loop: CASSIRTGETEAFF. DNA for the CDR3: TGTGCCAGCAGTATCCGGACAGGGGAAACTGAAGCTTTCTTT.

The chain combines TRBV11-1 with TRBJ2-1, with D possibly matching TRBD2 (5 bases). Trimming shortened V by 1 base and J by 7 bases, and 14 bases separated the two germline ends. Germline loops: CDR1 SGHAT, CDR2 FQDESV (reference sequence). The CDR3 loop spans 15 amino acids. The CDR3: CASSLGLTRFNEQFF. The CDR3 DNA reads TGTGCCAGCAGCTTAGGGCTTACTAGGTTTAATGAGCAGTTCTTC.

This rearrangement joins TRBV28 to TRBJ2-7; 9 bases match TRBD1. Germline trimming cut 5 bases from V and 6 bases from J; bases unmatched to any gene: 8. This CDR3 region has 14 residues. Germline V gene lookup returns CDR1 MDHEN and CDR2 SYDVKM. Here the CDR3 DNA reads TGTGCCAGCAGTCTCGGACAGGGGACAATCGAGCAGTACTTC. This encodes CASSLGQGTIEQYF.

V usage is TRBV15 and J usage is TRBJ1-1, with 8 bases identical to TRBD1. The CDR3 is 15 residues long. Germline CDR1 reads LNHNV; CDR2 reads YYDKDF (reference sequence). Unmatched junction bases numbered 6, after V lost 6 bases and J lost 0 bases. This chain's CDR3 is CATSADRALNTEAFF. The CDR3 region has the DNA TGTGCCACCAGTGCGGACAGGGCCCTGAACACTGAAGCTTTCTTT.

V gene TRBV28 combines with J gene TRBJ2-7; TRBD1 agrees at 9 bases. Per germline, CDR1 MDHEN and CDR2 SYDVKM. J was trimmed by 7 bases and V by 6 bases; bases with no gene match: 7. The CDR3 totals 13 residues. CDR3 DNA: TGTGCCAGCAGGTCCCGGGACAGGGATGAGCAGTACTTC. Translating it yields CASRSRDRDEQYF.

The genes are TRBV28 and TRBJ1-2, with D possibly matching TRBD1 (5 bases). CDR1 is MDHEN, CDR2 SYDVKM, per germline. CDR3 size: 14 residues. Trimming removed 7 bases at V and 8 bases at J, with 20 bases between. CDR3 loop: CASKAGAIAGGYTF. The DNA for the CDR3 is TGTGCCAGCAAAGCCGGGGCCATAGCGGGGGGCTACACCTTC.

The CDR3 sequence: CAWNNGGAHRDGYTF. CDR3 nucleotide sequence: TGTGCCTGGAACAACGGTGGGGCGCATCGGGATGGCTACACCTTC. The chain carries TRBV30 and TRBJ1-2; perhaps TRBD1 as D (5 bases). The CDR3 is made up of 15 amino acids. V was shortened by 4 bases and J by 6 bases, with 21 bases between the two germline ends. The germline V gene encodes CDR1 GTSNPN and CDR2 SVGIG (reference sequence).

The chain is built from TRBV30 and TRBJ1-4; 10 bases line up with TRBD1. The length of the CDR3 is 14 residues. The V segment lost 2 bases and the J segment 8 bases; nucleotides outside the gene matches: 5. From germline, CDR1 is GTSNPN and CDR2 SVGIG (reference sequence). In nucleotides, the CDR3 is TGTGCCTGGAGTAGGGGGACAGGGGACGAAAAACTGTTTTTT. Encoded protein: CAWSRGTGDEKLFF.

This chain links TRBV18 with TRBJ1-1, with TRBD1 as a possible D gene (5 bases). The germline V and J ends were trimmed by 2 bases and 0 bases, with 10 bases remaining between them. In germline, CDR1 is KGHSH, CDR2 LQKENI. This CDR3 has 15 residues. In DNA form, the CDR3 reads TGTGCCAGCTCACCAAGCAGGGCGGTGAACACTGAAGCTTTCTTT. It translates to CASSPSRAVNTEAFF.

CDR3 DNA: TGTGCCAGCAGCTTAAGCGGGAGGCGAACTGGGGCCAACGTCCTGACTTTC. Translated, it gives CASSLSGRRTGANVLTF. The chain combines TRBV11-2 with TRBJ2-6; TRBD2 agrees at 9 bases. Germline assignment: CDR1 SGHAT and CDR2 FQNNGV. The CDR3 covers 17 residues. The junction had 4 bases not matched to a gene; V was cut back by 2 bases and J by 2 bases.

The V gene is TRBV19, the J gene TRBJ2-3, with 11 bases lining up with TRBD1. The CDR3 spans 18 residues. Germline V gene data show CDR1 as LNHDA and CDR2 as SQIVND (reference sequence). Germline trimming cut 5 bases from V and 6 bases from J; bases unmatched to any gene: 16. The CDR3 DNA reads as TGTGCCAGTAGTCCGCGGACAGGGGGCGGTTTACGGTCCGATACGCAGTATTTT. Its protein product is CASSPRTGGGLRSDTQYF. Full variable domain (remainder filled in from reference TRBV19 and TRBJ2-3): DGGITQSPKYLFRKEGQNVTLSCEQNLNHDAMYWYRQDPGQGLRLIYYSQIVNDFQKGDIAEGYSVSREKKESFPLTVTSAQKNPTAFYLCASSPRTGGGLRSDTQYFGPGTRLTVL.

The chain combines TRBV27 with TRBJ2-1; D is undetermined. The CDR3 is 12 residues long. V was trimmed by 6 bases and J by 0 bases, leaving 3 bases between them. Germline assignment: CDR1 MNHEY and CDR2 SMNVEV (reference sequence). CDR3 in DNA: TGTGCCAGCAGCCACTCCTACAATGAGCAGTTCTTC. Translation: CASSHSYNEQFF.